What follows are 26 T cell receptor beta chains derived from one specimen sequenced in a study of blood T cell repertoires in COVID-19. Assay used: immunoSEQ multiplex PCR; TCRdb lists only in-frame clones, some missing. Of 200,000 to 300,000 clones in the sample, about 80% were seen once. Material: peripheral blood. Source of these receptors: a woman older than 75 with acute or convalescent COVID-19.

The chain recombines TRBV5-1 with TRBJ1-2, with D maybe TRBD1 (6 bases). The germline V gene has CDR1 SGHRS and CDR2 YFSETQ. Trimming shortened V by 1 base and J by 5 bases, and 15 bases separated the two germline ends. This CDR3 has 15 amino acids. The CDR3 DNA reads TGCGCCAGCAGCTTGTCAGGGGCAGGAACTTATGGCTACACCTTC. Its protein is CASSLSGAGTYGYTF.

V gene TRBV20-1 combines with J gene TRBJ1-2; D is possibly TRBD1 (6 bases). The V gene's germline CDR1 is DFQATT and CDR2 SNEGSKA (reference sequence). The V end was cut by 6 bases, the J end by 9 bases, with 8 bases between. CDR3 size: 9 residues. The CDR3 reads CSARGSYTF. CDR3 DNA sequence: TGCAGTGCCAGGGGAAGCTACACCTTC.

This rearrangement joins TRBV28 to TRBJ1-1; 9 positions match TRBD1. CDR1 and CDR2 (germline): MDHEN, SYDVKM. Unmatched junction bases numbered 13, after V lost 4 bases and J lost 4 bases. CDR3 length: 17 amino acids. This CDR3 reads CASSSTGGARFGTEAFF. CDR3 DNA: TGTGCCAGCAGTTCCACAGGGGGCGCAAGGTTCGGCACTGAAGCTTTCTTT.

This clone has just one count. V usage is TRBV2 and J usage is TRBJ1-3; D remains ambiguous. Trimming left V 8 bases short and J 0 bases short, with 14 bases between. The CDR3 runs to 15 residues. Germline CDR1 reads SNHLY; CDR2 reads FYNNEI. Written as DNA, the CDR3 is TGTGCCAGCTCCCCCGGGAGGGACTCTGGAAACACCATATATTTT. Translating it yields CASSPGRDSGNTIYF.

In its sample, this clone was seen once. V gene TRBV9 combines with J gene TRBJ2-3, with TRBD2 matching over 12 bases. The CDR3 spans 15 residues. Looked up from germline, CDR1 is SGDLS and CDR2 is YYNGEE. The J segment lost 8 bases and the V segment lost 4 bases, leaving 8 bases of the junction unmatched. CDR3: CASSPTSGGRGTQYF. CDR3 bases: TGTGCCAGCAGCCCGACTAGCGGGGGCCGCGGTACGCAGTATTTT.

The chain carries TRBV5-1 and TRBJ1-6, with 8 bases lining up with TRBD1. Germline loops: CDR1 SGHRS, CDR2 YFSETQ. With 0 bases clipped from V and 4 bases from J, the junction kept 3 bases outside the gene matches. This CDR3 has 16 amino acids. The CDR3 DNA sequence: TGCGCCAGCAGCTTGGACCGGGACAGGTATAATTCACCCCTCCACTTT. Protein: CASSLDRDRYNSPLHF.

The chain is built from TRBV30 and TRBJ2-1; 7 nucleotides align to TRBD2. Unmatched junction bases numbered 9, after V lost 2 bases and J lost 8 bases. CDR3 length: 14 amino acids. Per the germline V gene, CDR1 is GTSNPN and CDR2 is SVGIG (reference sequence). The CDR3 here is CAWSSGARVDEQFF. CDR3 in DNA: TGTGCCTGGAGTAGCGGGGCGAGGGTGGATGAGCAGTTCTTC.

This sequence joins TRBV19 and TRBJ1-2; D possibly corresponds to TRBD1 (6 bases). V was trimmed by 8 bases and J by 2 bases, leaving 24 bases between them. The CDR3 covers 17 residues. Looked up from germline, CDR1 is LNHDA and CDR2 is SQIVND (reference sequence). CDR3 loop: CASHRGTSQAANYGYTF. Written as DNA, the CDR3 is TGTGCCAGTCATCGAGGGACATCCCAAGCAGCAAACTATGGCTACACCTTC.

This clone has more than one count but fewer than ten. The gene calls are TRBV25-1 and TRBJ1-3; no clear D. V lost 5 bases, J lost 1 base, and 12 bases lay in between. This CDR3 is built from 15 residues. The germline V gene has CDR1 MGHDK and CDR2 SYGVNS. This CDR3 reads CASSPQRLSGNTIYF. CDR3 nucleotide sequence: TGTGCCAGCAGTCCCCAGAGGTTATCTGGAAACACCATATATTTT.

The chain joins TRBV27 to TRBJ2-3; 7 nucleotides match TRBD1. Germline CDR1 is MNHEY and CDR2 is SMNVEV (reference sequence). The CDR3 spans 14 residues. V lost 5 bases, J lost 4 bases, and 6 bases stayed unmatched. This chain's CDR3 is CASSKQGFADTQYF. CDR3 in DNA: TGTGCCAGCAGTAAACAGGGGTTCGCAGATACGCAGTATTTT.

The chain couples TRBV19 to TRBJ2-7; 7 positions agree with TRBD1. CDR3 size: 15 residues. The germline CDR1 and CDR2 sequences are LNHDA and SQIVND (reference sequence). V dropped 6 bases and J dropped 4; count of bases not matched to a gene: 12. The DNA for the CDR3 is TGTGCCAGTAGCACAGGGGCGGATTATTATTACGAGCAGTACTTC. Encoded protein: CASSTGADYYYEQYF.

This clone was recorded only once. CDR3 sequence: CASSYTANTEAFF. Here the CDR3 DNA reads TGTGCCAGCAGTTACACAGCGAACACTGAAGCTTTCTTT. The chain couples TRBV6-5 to TRBJ1-1; D call uncertain. From germline, CDR1 is MNHEY and CDR2 SVGAGI. The CDR3 is 13 amino acids. Trimming pared 2 bases from V and 1 base from J, leaving 5 bases between.

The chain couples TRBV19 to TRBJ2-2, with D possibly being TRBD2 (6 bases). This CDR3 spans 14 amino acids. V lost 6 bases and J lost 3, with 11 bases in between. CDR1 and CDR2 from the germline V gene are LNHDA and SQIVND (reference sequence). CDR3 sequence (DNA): TGTGCCAGTAGGCGGGACTCTTACACCGGGGAGCTGTTTTTT. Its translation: CASRRDSYTGELFF.

The CDR3 region has the DNA TGTGCCAGCAGTGGACAGGGGGCAATGAACTATGGCTACACCTTC. It encodes CASSGQGAMNYGYTF. This chain links TRBV28 with TRBJ1-2, with 11 bases fitting TRBD1. Germline CDR1 is MDHEN and CDR2 is SYDVKM. This CDR3 comprises 15 residues. The V segment lost 5 bases and the J segment 2 bases; nucleotides outside the gene matches: 4.

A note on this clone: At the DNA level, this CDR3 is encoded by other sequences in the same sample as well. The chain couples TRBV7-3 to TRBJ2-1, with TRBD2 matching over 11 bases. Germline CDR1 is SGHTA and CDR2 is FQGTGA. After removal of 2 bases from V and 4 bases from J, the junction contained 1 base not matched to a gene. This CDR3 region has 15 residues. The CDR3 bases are TGTGCCAGCAGCTTAGGGACTAGCGGTTACAATGAGCAGTTCTTC. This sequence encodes CASSLGTSGYNEQFF.

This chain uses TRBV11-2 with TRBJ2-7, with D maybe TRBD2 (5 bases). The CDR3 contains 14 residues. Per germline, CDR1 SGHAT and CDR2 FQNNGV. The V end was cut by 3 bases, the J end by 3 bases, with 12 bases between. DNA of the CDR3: TGTGCCAGCAGCTTTGGGCTAGCAGACTACGAGCAGTACTTC. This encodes CASSFGLADYEQYF. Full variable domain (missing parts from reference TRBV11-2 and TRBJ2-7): EAGVAQSPRYKIIEKRQSVAFWCNPISGHATLYWYQQILGQGPKLLIQFQNNGVVDDSQLPKDRFSAERLKGVDSTLKIQPAKLEDSAVYLCASSFGLADYEQYFGPGTRLTVT.

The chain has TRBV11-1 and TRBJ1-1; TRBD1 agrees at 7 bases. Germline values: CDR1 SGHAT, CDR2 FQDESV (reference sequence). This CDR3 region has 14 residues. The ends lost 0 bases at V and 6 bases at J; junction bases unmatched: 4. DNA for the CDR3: TGTGCCAGCAGCTTAGCGAAGGGGACAGCTGAAGCTTTCTTT. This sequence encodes CASSLAKGTAEAFF.

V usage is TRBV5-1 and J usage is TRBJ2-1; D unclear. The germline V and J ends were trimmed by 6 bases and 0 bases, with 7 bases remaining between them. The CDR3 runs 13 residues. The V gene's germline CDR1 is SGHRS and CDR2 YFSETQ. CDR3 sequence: CASTSGSYNEQFF. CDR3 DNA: TGCGCCAGCACCTCGGGCTCCTACAATGAGCAGTTCTTC.

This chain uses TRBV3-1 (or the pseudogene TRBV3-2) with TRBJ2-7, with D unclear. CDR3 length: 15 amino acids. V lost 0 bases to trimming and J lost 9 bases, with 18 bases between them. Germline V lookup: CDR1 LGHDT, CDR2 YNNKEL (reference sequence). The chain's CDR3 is CASSQDFWATPLQYF. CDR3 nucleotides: TGTGCCAGCAGCCAAGACTTTTGGGCCACACCGTTGCAGTACTTC.

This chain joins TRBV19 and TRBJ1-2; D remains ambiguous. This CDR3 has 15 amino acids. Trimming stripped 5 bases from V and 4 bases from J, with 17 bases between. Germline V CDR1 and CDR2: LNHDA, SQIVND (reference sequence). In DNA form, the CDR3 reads TGTGCCAGTAGTTCCCCCTCCGTGGCGGGCTATGGCTACACCTTC. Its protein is CASSSPSVAGYGYTF. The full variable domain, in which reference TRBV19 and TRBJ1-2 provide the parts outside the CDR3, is DGGITQSPKYLFRKEGQNVTLSCEQNLNHDAMYWYRQDPGQGLRLIYYSQIVNDFQKGDIAEGYSVSREKKESFPLTVTSAQKNPTAFYLCASSSPSVAGYGYTFGSGTRLTVV.

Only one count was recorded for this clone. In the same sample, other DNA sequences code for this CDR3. CDR3 amino acids: CASSRDRGYEQYF. The CDR3 region has the DNA TGTGCCAGTAGTAGGGACAGGGGATACGAGCAGTACTTC. This chain uses TRBV19 with TRBJ2-7; 10 nucleotides agree with TRBD1. V gave up 4 bases and J gave up 4 bases; unmatched junction bases: 1. This CDR3 has 13 amino acids. The germline CDR1 and CDR2 sequences are LNHDA and SQIVND (reference sequence).

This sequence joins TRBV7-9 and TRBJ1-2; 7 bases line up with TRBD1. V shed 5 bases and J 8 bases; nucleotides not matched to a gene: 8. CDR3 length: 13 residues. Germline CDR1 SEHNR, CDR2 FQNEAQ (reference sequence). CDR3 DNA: TGTGCCAGCAGCCTATTGGAGGGGGCGGGCTACACCTTC. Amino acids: CASSLLEGAGYTF.

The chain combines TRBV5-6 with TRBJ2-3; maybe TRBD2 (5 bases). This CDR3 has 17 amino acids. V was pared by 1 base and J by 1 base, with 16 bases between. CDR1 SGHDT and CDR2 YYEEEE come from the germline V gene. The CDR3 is CASSLLSGEQGTDTQYF. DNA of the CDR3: TGTGCCAGCAGCTTGTTGTCTGGGGAGCAGGGCACAGATACGCAGTATTTT.

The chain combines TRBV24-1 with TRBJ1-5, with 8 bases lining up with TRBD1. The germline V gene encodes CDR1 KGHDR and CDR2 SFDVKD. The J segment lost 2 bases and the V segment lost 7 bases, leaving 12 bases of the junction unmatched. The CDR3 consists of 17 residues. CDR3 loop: CATSPGQGRSGNQPQHF. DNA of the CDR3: TGTGCCACCAGCCCTGGACAGGGAAGGAGTGGCAATCAGCCCCAGCATTTT.

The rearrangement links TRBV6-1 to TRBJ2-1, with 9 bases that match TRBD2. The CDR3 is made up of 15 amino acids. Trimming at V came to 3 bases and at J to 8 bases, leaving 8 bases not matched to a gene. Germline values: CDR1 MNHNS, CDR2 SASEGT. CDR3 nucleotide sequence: TGTGCCAGCAGTGACACCGGGACTAGCCTCTATGAGCAGTTCTTC. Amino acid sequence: CASSDTGTSLYEQFF.

The CDR3 region is CASSKGQGKGTGELFF. The CDR3, as DNA: TGTGCCAGCAGCAAGGGACAGGGGAAGGGGACCGGGGAGCTGTTTTTT. The chain has TRBV21-1 and TRBJ2-2; the table's D call TRBD1 went unverified against the DNA. TRBV21-1 is an annotated pseudogene. The CDR3 is 16 amino acids.